The present T cell receptor (beta chain) was sequenced within a study of siplizumab effects on memory and regulatory T cells (dated by TCRdb to 2018 to 2020). Notes on the research overall: The effect of the anti-CD2 antibody siplizumab on alloreactive T-cell subsets was examined in allogeneic mixed lymphocyte reactions constructed from human PBMCs.

What the study reported, not specific to this receptor: Of the alloreactive CD4+ clones that could be mapped, the Treg-derived share averaged 68.8% with siplizumab compared with 26.9% in control reactions. Whether proliferating Tregs from siplizumab cultures were suppressive was not functionally confirmed. Because sequences at frequencies below about 10^-5 were poorly captured, only a minor fraction of alloreactive clones could be mapped back to unstimulated subsets. The cumulative frequency of alloreactive sequences traceable to unstimulated CD4+ memory T cells was significantly reduced by siplizumab. Unstimulated naive T cells appeared to be more diverse than memory T cells, and naive cells seemed to make a substantial contribution to the alloresponse. For roughly 80-95% of proliferating CD4+ or CD8+ clones, no naive or memory phenotype could be assigned.

Library method: the immunoSEQ multiplex PCR assay. The deep sequencing platform assayed roughly 10^5 TCR templates per sample. Genomic DNA extracted from sorted T cells was used for TCRbeta CDR3 sequencing. Turning to the authors' computational methods: The R programming language was used for clonal analysis of TCRbeta CDR3 data. Alloreactive CD4+ and CD8+ clones were defined by comparing unstimulated samples with post-reaction CFSE-low samples. Regulatory or non-regulatory origin of alloreactive CD4+ clones was assigned by matching sequences to the sorted unstimulated Treg and non-Treg repertoires. Sourced from immuneACCESS, this table was stored by TCRdb with only in-frame sequences that have V and J called. A share of the clones is absent; for the studies checked, an unresolved V gene accounts for under half, and the remainder has no known explanation. The V and J calls and clone size were taken over from that table, and D and trimming were inferred from the DNA. The sample includes about 110,000 clones, with 90% to 95% observed a single time. The top ten clonotypes cover more than 0.65% of the sample.

The CDR3 spans 18 residues, from the cysteine through the phenylalanine. The only DNA kept is the CDR3, 54 bases in frame from the first base. According to the germline V gene (reference sequence), CDR1 reads LNHDA and CDR2 reads SQIVND. The junction shows trimming of 6 bases on V and 1 base on J, plus 22 bases between the germline ends. A word on this clone: What antigen it recognizes has not been identified. No much larger clonotype is one base removed from it; base qualities were not supplied.

Sorted unstimulated T cells and proliferating T cells recovered from mixed lymphocyte reactions were subjected to TCRbeta CDR3 sequencing. Fresh whole blood from about eleven HLA-typed healthy donors served as the source for isolating PBMCs. Unstimulated CD4+ regulatory T cells were FACS-sorted to map the origin of alloreactive clones. The receptor was isolated from a human donor in good health. The chain couples TRBV19 to TRBJ2-1; the D gene is perhaps TRBD1 or TRBD2, each of them matching over 5 bases. The sequenced material came from Tregs sorted from blood. DNA sequence: TGTGCCAGTAGCATCTCGCGCCGGGACGTACGTTCCTACAATGAGCAGTTCTTC. It is translated as CASSISRRDVRSYNEQFF.